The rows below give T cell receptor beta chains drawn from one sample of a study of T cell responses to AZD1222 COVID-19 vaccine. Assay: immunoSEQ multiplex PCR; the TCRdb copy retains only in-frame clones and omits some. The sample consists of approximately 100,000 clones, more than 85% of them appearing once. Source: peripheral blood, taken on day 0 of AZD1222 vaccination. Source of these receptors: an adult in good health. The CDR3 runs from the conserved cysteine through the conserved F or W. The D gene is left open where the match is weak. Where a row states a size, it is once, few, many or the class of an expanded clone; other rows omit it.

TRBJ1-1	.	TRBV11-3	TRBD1	CASSLNYRQGSAEAFF	TGTGCCAGCAGCTTAAACTATAGACAGGGGAGTGCTGAAGCTTTCTTT
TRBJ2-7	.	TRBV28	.	CASSKSRAPYEQYF	TGTGCCAGCAGTAAATCGAGAGCTCCCTACGAGCAGTACTTC
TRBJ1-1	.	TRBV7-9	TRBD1	CASSYRAGQGYTEAFF	TGTGCCAGCAGCTACCGCGCCGGACAGGGGTACACTGAAGCTTTCTTT
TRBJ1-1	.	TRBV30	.	CAWSVRAGVATEAFF	TGTGCCTGGAGTGTACGAGCGGGTGTTGCCACTGAAGCTTTCTTT
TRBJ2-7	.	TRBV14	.	CASSQEEPGPTTYEQYF	TGTGCCAGCAGCCAAGAAGAGCCAGGACCGACTACCTACGAGCAGTACTTC
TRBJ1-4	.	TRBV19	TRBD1	CASNRGQEKLFF	TGTGCCAGTAATAGGGGGCAAGAAAAACTGTTTTTT
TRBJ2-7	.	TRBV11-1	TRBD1	CASSYTTGAYEQYF	TGTGCCAGCAGCTACACCACAGGGGCCTACGAGCAGTACTTC
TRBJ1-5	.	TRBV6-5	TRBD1	CASRPGTGRDLPQHF	TGTGCCAGCAGGCCCGGGACAGGGAGAGATCTGCCCCAGCATTTT
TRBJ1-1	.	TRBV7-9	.	CASRQEGGDFKAFF	TGTGCCAGCAGACAAGAGGGCGGCGATTTTAAAGCTTTCTTT
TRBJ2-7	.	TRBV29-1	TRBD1	CSALTGLTYEQYF	TGCAGCGCATTGACAGGGTTAACCTACGAGCAGTACTTC
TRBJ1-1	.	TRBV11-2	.	CASSLVVPEAFF	TGTGCCAGCAGCTTAGTTGTCCCTGAAGCTTTCTTT
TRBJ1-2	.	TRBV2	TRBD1	CAKSTGFYGYTF	TGTGCCAAATCGACAGGGTTCTATGGCTACACCTTC
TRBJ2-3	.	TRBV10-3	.	CAIMGDSTDTQYF	TGTGCCATCATGGGGGACAGCACAGATACGCAGTATTTT
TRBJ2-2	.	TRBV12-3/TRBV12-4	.	CASTGVNTGELFF	TGTGCCAGCACCGGGGTCAACACCGGGGAGCTGTTTTTT
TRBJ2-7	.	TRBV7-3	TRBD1	CASSSRPGQGADEQYF	TGTGCCAGCAGCTCAAGACCGGGACAGGGGGCCGACGAGCAGTACTTC
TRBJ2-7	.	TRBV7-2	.	CASSLPGPGEQYF	TGTGCCAGCAGCCTTCCAGGGCCCGGGGAGCAGTACTTC
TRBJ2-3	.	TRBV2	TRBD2	CASSVTGTSPDTQYF	TGTGCCAGCAGTGTAACCGGGACTAGCCCAGATACGCAGTATTTT
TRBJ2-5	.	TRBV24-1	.	CATSDLWETQYF	TGTGCCACCAGTGATTTGTGGGAGACCCAGTACTTC
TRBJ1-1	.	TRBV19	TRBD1	CASSISGQGRAQNTEAFF	TGTGCCAGTAGTATATCGGGACAGGGGAGGGCCCAGAACACTGAAGCTTTCTTT
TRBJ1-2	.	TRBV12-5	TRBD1	CASGSDGTGLGGYTF	TGTGCTAGTGGTTCCGATGGGACAGGCCTAGGGGGCTACACCTTC
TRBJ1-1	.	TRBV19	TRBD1	CASTPTGGGTEAFF	TGTGCCAGTACCCCGACAGGGGGCGGCACTGAAGCTTTCTTT
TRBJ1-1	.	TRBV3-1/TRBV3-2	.	CASSQDLRGRVRRNTEAFF	TGTGCCAGCAGCCAAGATCTTCGCGGGAGGGTCCGGAGGAACACTGAAGCTTTCTTT
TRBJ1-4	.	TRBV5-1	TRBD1	CASSLGRGLEKLFF	TGCGCCAGCAGCTTGGGGAGGGGGCTTGAAAAACTGTTTTTT
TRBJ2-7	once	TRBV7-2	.	CASAPGGPSYEQYF	TGTGCCAGCGCCCCGGGGGGCCCCTCCTACGAGCAGTACTTC
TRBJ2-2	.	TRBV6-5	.	CASSRTVTGELFF	TGTGCCAGCAGTAGGACGGTCACCGGGGAGCTGTTTTTT
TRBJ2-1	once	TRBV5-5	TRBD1	CASSLTTGIEREQFF	TGTGCCAGCAGCTTGACGACAGGGATCGAACGTGAGCAGTTCTTC
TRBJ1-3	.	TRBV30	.	CAWLSVNTIYF	TGTGCCTGGCTATCAGTAAACACCATATATTTT
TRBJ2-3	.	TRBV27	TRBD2	CASSFLASGGPDTQYF	TGTGCCAGCAGTTTTCTGGCTAGCGGGGGGCCAGATACGCAGTATTTT
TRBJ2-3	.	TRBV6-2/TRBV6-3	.	CASSWPGDTQYF	TGTGCCAGCAGTTGGCCGGGAGATACGCAGTATTTT
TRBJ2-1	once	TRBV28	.	CATAGGRDEQFF	TGTGCCACAGCCGGGGGCAGGGATGAGCAGTTCTTC
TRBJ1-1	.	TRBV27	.	CASSLMWDGDFEGEAFF	TGTGCCAGCAGTTTAATGTGGGACGGAGACTTTGAGGGTGAAGCTTTCTTT
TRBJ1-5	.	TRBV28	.	CASSLSGPSNQPQHF	TGTGCCAGCAGTTTATCAGGGCCGAGCAATCAGCCCCAGCATTTT
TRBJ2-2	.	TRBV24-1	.	CATSDRDSGTGELFF	TGTGCCACCAGTGACCGGGACAGCGGGACCGGGGAGCTGTTTTTT
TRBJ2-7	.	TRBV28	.	CASQISHYEQYF	TGTGCCAGCCAGATCAGCCACTACGAGCAGTACTTC
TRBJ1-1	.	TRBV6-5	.	CASSYSIRGDEAFF	TGTGCCAGCAGTTACTCAATTCGGGGTGATGAAGCTTTCTTT
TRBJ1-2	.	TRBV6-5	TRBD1	CASRRDSYGYTF	TGTGCCAGCAGACGGGACAGCTATGGCTACACCTTC
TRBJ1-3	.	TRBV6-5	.	CASSSLLGGGNTIYF	TGTGCCAGCAGTTCCCTGCTCGGGGGTGGAAACACCATATATTTT
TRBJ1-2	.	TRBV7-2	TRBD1	CASSLHLRDRGRVDYGYTF	TGTGCCAGCAGCTTACATCTCCGGGACAGGGGGCGCGTCGACTATGGCTACACCTTC
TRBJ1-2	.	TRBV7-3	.	CASSLSGGGYTF	TGTGCCAGCAGCTTAAGTGGGGGTGGCTACACCTTC
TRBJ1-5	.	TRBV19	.	CASSISHSNQPQHF	TGTGCCAGTAGTATTTCCCATAGCAATCAGCCCCAGCATTTT
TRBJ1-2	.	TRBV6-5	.	CASRLSQRRVSYTF	TGTGCCAGCAGACTGAGCCAGAGGCGGGTTAGCTACACCTTC
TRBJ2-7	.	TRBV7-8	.	CASSLRLGQLYEQYF	TGTGCCAGCAGCTTGAGGTTAGGACAGCTCTACGAGCAGTACTTC
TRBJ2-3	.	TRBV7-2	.	CASSLGSYTQYF	TGTGCCAGCAGCTTAGGAAGTTATACGCAGTATTTT
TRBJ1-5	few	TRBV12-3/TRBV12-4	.	CASQPGGNQPQHF	TGTGCCAGTCAACCAGGGGGCAATCAGCCCCAGCATTTT
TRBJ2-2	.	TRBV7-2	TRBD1	CASSPRDRGSTGELFF	TGTGCCAGCAGCCCCCGGGACAGGGGTTCCACCGGGGAGCTGTTTTTT
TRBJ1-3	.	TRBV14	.	CASSQQRPISGNTIYF	TGTGCCAGCAGCCAACAGAGACCGATCTCTGGAAACACCATATATTTT
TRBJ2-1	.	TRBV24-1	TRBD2	CATRLWGGVWNEQFF	TGTGCCACCAGATTGTGGGGGGGAGTTTGGAATGAGCAGTTCTTC
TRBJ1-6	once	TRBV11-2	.	CASSHRSPLHF	TGTGCCAGCAGCCATAGGTCACCCCTCCACTTT
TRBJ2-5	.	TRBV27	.	CASSSPTFPQETQYF	TGTGCCAGCAGTTCTCCGACGTTCCCTCAAGAGACCCAGTACTTC
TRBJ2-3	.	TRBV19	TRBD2	CASSMGLAVTDTQYF	TGTGCCAGTAGTATGGGACTAGCGGTTACAGATACGCAGTATTTT
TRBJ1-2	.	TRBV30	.	CAWSLQGDYGYTF	TGTGCCTGGAGTTTACAAGGGGACTATGGCTACACCTTC
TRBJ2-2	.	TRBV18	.	CASSPLLDTGELFF	TGTGCCAGCTCACCACTTCTTGACACCGGGGAGCTGTTTTTT